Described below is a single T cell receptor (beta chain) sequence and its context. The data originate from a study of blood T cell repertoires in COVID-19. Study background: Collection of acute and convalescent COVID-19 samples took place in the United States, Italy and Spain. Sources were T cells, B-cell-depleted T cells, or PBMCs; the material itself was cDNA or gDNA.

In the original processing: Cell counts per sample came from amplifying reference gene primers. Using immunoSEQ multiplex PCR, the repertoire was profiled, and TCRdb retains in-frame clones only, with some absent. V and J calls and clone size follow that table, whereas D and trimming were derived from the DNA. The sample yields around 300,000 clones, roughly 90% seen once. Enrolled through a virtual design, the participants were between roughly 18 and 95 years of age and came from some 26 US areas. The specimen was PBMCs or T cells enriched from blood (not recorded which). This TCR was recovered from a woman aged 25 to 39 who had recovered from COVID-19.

CDR3 sequence (DNA): TGCGCCAGCAGCCGGGGGGCCGTCAACACTGAAGCTTTCTTT. This gives the protein CASSRGAVNTEAFF. The chain is built from TRBV5-1 and TRBJ1-1, with D perhaps TRBD1 (6 bases). The germline V and J ends were trimmed by 4 bases and 2 bases, with 12 bases remaining between them. Germline V gives CDR1 SGHRS, CDR2 YFSETQ. This CDR3 region has 14 residues.